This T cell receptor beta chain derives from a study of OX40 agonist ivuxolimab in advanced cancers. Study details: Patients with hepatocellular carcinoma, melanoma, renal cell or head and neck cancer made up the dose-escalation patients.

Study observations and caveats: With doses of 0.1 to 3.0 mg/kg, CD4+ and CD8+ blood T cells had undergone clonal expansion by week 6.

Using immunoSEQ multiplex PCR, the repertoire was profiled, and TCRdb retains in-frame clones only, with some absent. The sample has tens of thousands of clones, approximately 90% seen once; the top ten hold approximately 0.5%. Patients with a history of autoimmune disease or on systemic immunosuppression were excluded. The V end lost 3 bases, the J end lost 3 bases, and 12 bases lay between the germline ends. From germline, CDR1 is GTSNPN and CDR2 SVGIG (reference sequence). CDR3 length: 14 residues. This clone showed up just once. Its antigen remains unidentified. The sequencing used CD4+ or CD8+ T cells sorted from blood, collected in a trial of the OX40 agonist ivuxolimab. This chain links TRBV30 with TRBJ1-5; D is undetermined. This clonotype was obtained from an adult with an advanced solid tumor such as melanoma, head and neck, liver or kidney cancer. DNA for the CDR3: TGTGCCTGGAGCGTTTCGGGAGACAATCAGCCCCAGCATTTT. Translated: CAWSVSGDNQPQHF.